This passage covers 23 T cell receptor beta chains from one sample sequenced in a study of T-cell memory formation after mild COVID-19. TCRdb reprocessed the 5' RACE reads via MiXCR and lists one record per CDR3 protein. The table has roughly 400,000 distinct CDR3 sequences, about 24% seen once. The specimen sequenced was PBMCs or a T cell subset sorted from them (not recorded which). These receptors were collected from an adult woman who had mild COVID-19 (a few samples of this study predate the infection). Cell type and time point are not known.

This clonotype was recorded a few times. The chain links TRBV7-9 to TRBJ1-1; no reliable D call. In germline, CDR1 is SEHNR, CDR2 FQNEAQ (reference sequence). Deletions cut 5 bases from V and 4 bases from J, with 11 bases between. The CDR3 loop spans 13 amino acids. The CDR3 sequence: CASSPTLGTEAFF. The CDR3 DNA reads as TGTGCCAGCAGCCCAACGTTGGGCACTGAAGCTTTCTTT.

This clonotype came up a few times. DNA for the CDR3: TGCGCCAGCACTACTAGAACAGGCACAGATACGCAGTATTTT. Translation gives CASTTRTGTDTQYF. The V and J genes are TRBV5-1 and TRBJ2-3, with D possibly matching TRBD2 (5 bases). This CDR3 has 14 residues. The germline V and J ends were trimmed by 6 bases and 1 base, with 12 bases remaining between them. Germline CDR1 SGHRS, CDR2 YFSETQ.

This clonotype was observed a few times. The chain's CDR3 is CSARDLRQGADTEAFF. The CDR3 DNA sequence: TGCAGTGCTAGAGATCTCAGACAGGGGGCCGACACTGAAGCTTTCTTT. This rearrangement joins TRBV20-1 to TRBJ1-1; 10 bases fit TRBD1. The germline CDR1 and CDR2 sequences are DFQATT and SNEGSKA (reference sequence). The trim removed 0 bases at V and 3 bases at J, leaving 7 bases unmatched. The CDR3 length is 16 residues.

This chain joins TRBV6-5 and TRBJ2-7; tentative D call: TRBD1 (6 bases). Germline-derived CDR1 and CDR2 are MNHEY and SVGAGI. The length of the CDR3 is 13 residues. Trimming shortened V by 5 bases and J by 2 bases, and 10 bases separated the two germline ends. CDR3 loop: CASSGQHTYEQYF. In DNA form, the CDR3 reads TGTGCCAGCAGTGGACAGCATACCTACGAGCAGTACTTC.

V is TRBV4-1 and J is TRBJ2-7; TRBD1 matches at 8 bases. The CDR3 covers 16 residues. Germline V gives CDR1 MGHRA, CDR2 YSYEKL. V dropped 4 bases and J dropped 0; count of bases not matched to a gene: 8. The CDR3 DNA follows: TGCGCCAGCAGCCTAGAACAGGGGGTCGGCTCCTACGAGCAGTACTTC. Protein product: CASSLEQGVGSYEQYF.

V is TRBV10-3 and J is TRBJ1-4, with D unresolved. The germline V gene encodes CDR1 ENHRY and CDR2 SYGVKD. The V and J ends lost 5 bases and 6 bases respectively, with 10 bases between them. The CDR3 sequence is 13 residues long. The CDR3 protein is CAISLASDEKLFF. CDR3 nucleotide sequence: TGTGCCATCAGTTTGGCCTCAGATGAAAAACTGTTTTTT.

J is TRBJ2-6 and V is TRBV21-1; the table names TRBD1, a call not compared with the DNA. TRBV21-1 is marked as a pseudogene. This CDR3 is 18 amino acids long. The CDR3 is CASPLAGRGSSGANVLTF. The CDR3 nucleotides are TGTGCCAGCCCGTTGGCAGGCAGGGGGAGCTCTGGGGCCAACGTCCTGACTTTC.

CDR3 protein: CASSLILTGGNNYGYTF. In nucleotides, the CDR3 is TGTGCCAGCAGCTTGATCCTTACAGGAGGAAATAACTATGGCTACACCTTC. This chain links TRBV5-6 with TRBJ1-2; D might be TRBD1 (5 bases). The germline V and J ends were trimmed by 1 base and 1 base, with 17 bases remaining between them. Germline V gene lookup returns CDR1 SGHDT and CDR2 YYEEEE. This CDR3 spans 17 amino acids.

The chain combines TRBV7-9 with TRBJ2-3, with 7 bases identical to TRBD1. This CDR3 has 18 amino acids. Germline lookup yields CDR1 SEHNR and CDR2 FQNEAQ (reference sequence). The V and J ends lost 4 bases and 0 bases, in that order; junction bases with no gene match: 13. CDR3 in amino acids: CASSSRKPGQLSTDTQYF. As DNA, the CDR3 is TGTGCCAGCAGCTCCAGAAAACCGGGACAGCTTAGCACAGATACGCAGTATTTT.

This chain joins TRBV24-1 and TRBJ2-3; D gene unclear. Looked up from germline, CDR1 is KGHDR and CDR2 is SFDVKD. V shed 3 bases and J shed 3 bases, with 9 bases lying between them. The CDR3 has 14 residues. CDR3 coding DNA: TGTGCCACCAGTGATGTTGGGCCGACAGATACGCAGTATTTT. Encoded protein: CATSDVGPTDTQYF.

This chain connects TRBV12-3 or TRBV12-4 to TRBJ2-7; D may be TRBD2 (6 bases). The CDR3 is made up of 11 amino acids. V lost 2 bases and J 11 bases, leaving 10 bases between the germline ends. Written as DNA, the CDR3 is TGTGCCAGCAGTTTAACGGGAGAGAAGTACTTC. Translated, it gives CASSLTGEKYF.

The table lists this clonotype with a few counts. CDR3 amino acids: CASSLLHENYGYTF. As DNA, the CDR3 is TGTGCCAGCAGCTTACTACATGAAAACTATGGCTACACCTTC. The chain recombines TRBV7-9 with TRBJ1-2, with unresolved D. V was clipped by 2 bases and J by 2 bases, with 9 bases between them. This CDR3 has 14 amino acids. Germline CDR1 and CDR2: SEHNR and FQNEAQ (reference sequence).

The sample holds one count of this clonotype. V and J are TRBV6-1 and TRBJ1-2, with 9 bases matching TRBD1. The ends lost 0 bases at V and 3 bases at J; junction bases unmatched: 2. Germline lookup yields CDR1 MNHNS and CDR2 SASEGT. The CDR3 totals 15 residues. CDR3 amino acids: CASSEAWTGDYGYTF. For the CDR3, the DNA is TGTGCCAGCAGTGAAGCTTGGACAGGGGACTATGGCTACACCTTC.

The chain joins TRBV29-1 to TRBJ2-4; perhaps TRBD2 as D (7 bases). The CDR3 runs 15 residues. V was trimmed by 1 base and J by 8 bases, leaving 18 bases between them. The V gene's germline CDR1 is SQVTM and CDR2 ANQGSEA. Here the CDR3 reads CSVEVRGPGGDIQYF. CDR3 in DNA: TGCAGCGTTGAAGTGCGGGGGCCAGGAGGGGACATTCAGTACTTC.

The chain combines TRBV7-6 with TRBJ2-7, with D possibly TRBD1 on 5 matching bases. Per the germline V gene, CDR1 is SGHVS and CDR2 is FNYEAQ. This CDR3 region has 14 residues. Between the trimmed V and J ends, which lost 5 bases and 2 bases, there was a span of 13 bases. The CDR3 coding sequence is TGTGCCAGCAGCCAGGGCCCCTCCCCCTACGAGCAGTACTTC. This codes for CASSQGPSPYEQYF.

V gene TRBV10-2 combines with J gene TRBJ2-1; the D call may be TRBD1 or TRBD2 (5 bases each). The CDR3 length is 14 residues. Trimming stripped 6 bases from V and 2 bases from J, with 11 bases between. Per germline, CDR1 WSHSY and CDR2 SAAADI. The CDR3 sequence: CASRGDLPYNEQFF. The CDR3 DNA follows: TGCGCCAGCAGGGGGGACCTCCCCTACAATGAGCAGTTCTTC.

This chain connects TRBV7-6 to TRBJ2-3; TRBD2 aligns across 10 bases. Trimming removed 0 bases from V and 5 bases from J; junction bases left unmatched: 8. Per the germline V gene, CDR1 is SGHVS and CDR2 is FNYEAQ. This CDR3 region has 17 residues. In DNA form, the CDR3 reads TGTGCCAGCAGCTTAGCGCCCGGGACTAGCGTTGGAGATACGCAGTATTTT. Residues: CASSLAPGTSVGDTQYF.

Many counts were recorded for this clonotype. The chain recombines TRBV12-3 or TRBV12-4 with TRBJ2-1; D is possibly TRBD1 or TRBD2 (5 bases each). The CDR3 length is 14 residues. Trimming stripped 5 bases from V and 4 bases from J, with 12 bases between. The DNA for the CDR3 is TGTGCCAGCAGTCTTACCGGGGCTTACAATGAGCAGTTCTTC. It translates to CASSLTGAYNEQFF.

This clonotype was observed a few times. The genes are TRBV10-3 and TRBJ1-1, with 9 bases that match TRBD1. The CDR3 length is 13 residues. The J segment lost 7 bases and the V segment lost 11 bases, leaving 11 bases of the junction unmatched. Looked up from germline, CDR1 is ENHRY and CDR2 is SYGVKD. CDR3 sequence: CAGRDRVADEAFF. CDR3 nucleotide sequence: TGTGCCGGACGGGACAGGGTGGCTGATGAAGCTTTCTTT.

CDR3 in DNA: TGTGCCAGCAGTTACCTGCGTTCCGGGACAGGGCGCGGCTACACCTTC. It yields the protein CASSYLRSGTGRGYTF. The J gene is TRBJ1-2, the V gene TRBV6-5; TRBD1 aligns across 9 bases. CDR3 length: 16 residues. CDR1 is MNHEY, CDR2 SVGAGI, per germline. Trimming cost V 2 bases and J 8 bases; bases outside gene matches: 12.

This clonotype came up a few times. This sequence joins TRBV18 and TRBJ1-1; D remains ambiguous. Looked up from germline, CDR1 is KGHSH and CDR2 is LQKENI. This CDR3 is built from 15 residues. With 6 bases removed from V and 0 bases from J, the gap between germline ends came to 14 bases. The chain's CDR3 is CASSRGGQMNTEAFF. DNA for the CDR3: TGTGCCAGCTCGCGTGGTGGGCAGATGAACACTGAAGCTTTCTTT. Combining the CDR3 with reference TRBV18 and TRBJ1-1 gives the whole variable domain NAGVMQNPRHLVRRRGQEARLRCSPMKGHSHVYWYRQLPEEGLKFMVYLQKENIIDESGMPKERFSAEFPKEGPSILRIQQVVRGDSAAYFCASSRGGQMNTEAFFGQGTRLTVV.

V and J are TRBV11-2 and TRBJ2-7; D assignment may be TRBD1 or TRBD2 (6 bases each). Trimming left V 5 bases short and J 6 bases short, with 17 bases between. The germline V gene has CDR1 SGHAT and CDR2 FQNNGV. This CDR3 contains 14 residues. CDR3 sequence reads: CASSHLRGGLEQYF. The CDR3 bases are TGTGCCAGCAGCCACCTTCGAGGGGGGCTCGAGCAGTACTTC.

For the CDR3, the DNA is TGTGCCAGCAGCTTAGATGGCCTAGCGGGAGCGATAGGGTGGAAAGATACGCAGTATTTT. The encoded protein is CASSLDGLAGAIGWKDTQYF. The chain couples TRBV11-2 to TRBJ2-3; 10 bases are a match to TRBD2. The trim removed 0 bases at V and 5 bases at J, leaving 17 bases unmatched. Per the germline V gene, CDR1 is SGHAT and CDR2 is FQNNGV. The CDR3 is 20 amino acids.